The clone carrying this TCR beta chain was seen a few times. Its cognate antigen is unknown. TCRdb recomputed calls from the 5' RACE reads with MiXCR, one row per CDR3 protein. The table lists 1,800,000 or so distinct CDR3 sequences, around 29% of them singletons. This entry belongs to a study of identical twins. Study findings and constraints: Out-of-frame beta chain sequences displayed weaker excess sharing between twins.

This CDR3 is 13 amino acids long. Germline V gene sequence: CDR1 DFQATT, CDR2 SNEGSKA (reference sequence). The germline V and J ends were trimmed by 3 bases and 6 bases, with 9 bases remaining between them. The receptor was derived from a newborn girl in good health. Specimen: cord blood. The chain carries TRBV20-1 and TRBJ1-6; D is ambiguous. CDR3 sequence (DNA): TGCAGTGCTAGTCCCGGGGTTAATTCACCCCTCCACTTT. It yields the protein CSASPGVNSPLHF.